The 31 T cell receptor beta chains in this list originate from one sample, sequenced in a study of T cell clonality in common variable immunodeficiency. Here immunoSEQ multiplex PCR was the method, and the copy in TCRdb shows in-frame clones only, minus some. The data list fewer than 75,000 clones, none observed once; about 1.7% falls to the top ten. Sample: peripheral blood mononuclear cells. The receptors were gathered from a person between 18 and 69 years old in good health.

Many counts were recorded for this clone. The read is 3 residues too short to cover the CDR3 end, so that end is filled in from the germline J gene. The V and J genes are TRBV5-1 and TRBJ2-3; 7 bases agree with TRBD1. Per germline, CDR1 SGHRS and CDR2 YFSETQ. The CDR3 runs 17 residues. J gave up 3 bases and V 4 bases, and 14 bases lay outside the gene matches. The CDR3 spells CASSPRLTGTATDTQYF. CDR3 DNA (partial): TGCGCCAGCAGCCCGCGATTAACAGGGACAGCAACAGATACG.

This clone has at least ten counts. The sequenced CDR3 bases are TGTGCCAGCAGCCAAGTAGCGGGAGGGTCCTACGAG. It codes for CASSQVAGGSYE. The full CDR3 protein reads CASSQVAGGSYEQYF. The J gene is TRBJ2-7, the V gene TRBV4-2; 11 bases match TRBD2. The read halts 3 residues ahead of the CDR3 end, with the missing end drawn from the germline J gene. The V segment lost 1 base and the J segment 1 base; nucleotides outside the gene matches: 0. Germline V gives CDR1 LGHNA, CDR2 YNFKEQ. The CDR3 extends over 15 amino acids.

This clone has a count of ten or more. The read ends 3 residues before the CDR3 terminus; that terminus is restored from the germline J gene. The rearrangement links TRBV20-1 to TRBJ2-3; TRBD2 matches 10 bases. This CDR3 region has 17 residues. The V segment lost 6 bases and the J segment 1 base; nucleotides outside the gene matches: 13. CDR1 is DFQATT and CDR2 is SNEGSKA in the germline V gene (reference sequence). CDR3 sequence reads: CSAAGTSGTGGTDTQYF. CDR3 bases read: TGCAGTGCGGCCGGAACTAGCGGGACCGGGGGCACAGATACG.

This clone was counted ten times or more. The read stops 3 residues short of the end of the CDR3; the missing end is completed from the germline J gene. The J gene is TRBJ1-1, the V gene TRBV18, with D uncertain. CDR1 and CDR2 (germline): KGHSH, LQKENI. The CDR3 spans 16 residues. The CDR3: CASSPLDLPETTEAFF. CDR3 DNA (partial): TGTGCCAGCTCACCACTCGACTTACCCGAAACTACCGAA.

This clone has ten or more counts. Germline is not matched at one junction end, which may reflect a read error. The CDR3 is cut off 3 residues early in the read; its end comes from the germline J gene. The J gene is TRBJ2-3, the V gene TRBV20-1; D uncertain. This CDR3 is 12 amino acids long. Germline lookup yields CDR1 DFQATT and CDR2 SNEGSKA (reference sequence). CDR3 DNA (partial): TGCAGTGCGAGAGACGGCACAGATACG. Translating it yields CSARDGTDT. The CDR3 in full is CSARDGTDTQYF.

This clone came up many times. The read terminates 3 residues before the CDR3 end, so the remaining end is supplied by the germline J gene. The chain recombines TRBV7-9 with TRBJ1-2; 8 bases map to TRBD1. The CDR3 sequence is 15 residues long. Germline values: CDR1 SEHNR, CDR2 FQNEAQ (reference sequence). The ends lost 2 bases at V and 4 bases at J; junction bases unmatched: 6. The sequenced CDR3 bases are TGTGCCAGCAGCTTATCGGGACAGGCGTCCTATGGC. It specifies CASSLSGQASYG. The whole CDR3 protein is CASSLSGQASYGYTF.

Many counts were recorded for this clone. The read ends 3 residues early relative to the CDR3; the germline J gene fills the gap. The gene calls are TRBV7-6 and TRBJ1-2, with D hard to call. CDR1 is SGHVS, CDR2 FNYEAQ, per germline. This CDR3 contains 13 residues. Trimming left V 5 bases short and J 1 base short, with 8 bases between. CDR3 DNA (partial): TGTGCCAGCAGCGCAGAGAATAACTATGGC. Its translation: CASSAENNYG. The whole CDR3 region reads CASSAENNYGYTF.

There are many counts of this clone. The CDR3 is cut off 3 residues early in the read; its end comes from the germline J gene. The V call is TRBV19, the J call TRBJ2-3; TRBD2 aligns across 8 bases. The CDR3 covers 15 residues. V was pared by 0 bases and J by 3 bases, with 2 bases of the junction left unmatched. CDR1 LNHDA and CDR2 SQIVND come from the germline V gene (reference sequence). The CDR3 bases that were read are TGTGCCAGTAGTATAGAAGCGGGAGCGACAGATACG. Protein sequence: CASSIEAGATDT. The whole CDR3 is CASSIEAGATDTQYF.

This clone showed up just a few times. CDR3 bases read: TGTGCCAGTAGTAGCGGGGGCCCGGGCAATGAG. Amino acid sequence: CASSSGGPGNE. From start to end, the CDR3 is CASSSGGPGNEQFF. V gene TRBV19 combines with J gene TRBJ2-1, with a tentative D call TRBD2 (7 bases). The CDR3 end lies 3 residues beyond the end of the read and is filled in from the germline J gene. The ends were cut back, 4 bases at V and 6 bases at J, with 13 bases in the middle. The CDR3 runs to 14 residues. Germline CDR1 reads LNHDA; CDR2 reads SQIVND (reference sequence).

This clone was seen repeatedly, ten times or more. The read is 3 residues too short to cover the CDR3 end, so that end is filled in from the germline J gene. V usage is TRBV6-2 or TRBV6-3 and J usage is TRBJ1-1; a weak D match, TRBD1 (6 bases). V was cut by 0 bases and J by 7 bases, with 6 bases left in between. CDR3 length: 12 amino acids. Germline V CDR1 and CDR2: MNHEY, SVGEGT. CDR3 DNA, as far as it was read: TGTGCCAGCAGTTACTCGACAGGTGAA. Protein product: CASSYSTGE. The whole CDR3 sequence reads CASSYSTGEAFF.

This clone has ten or more counts. The DNA ends 3 residues before the CDR3 does, and the rest of the CDR3 is filled in from the germline J gene. V usage is TRBV9 and J usage is TRBJ2-7, with D tentatively TRBD2 (5 bases). The length of the CDR3 is 14 residues. Trimming pared 4 bases from V and 5 bases from J, leaving 16 bases between. CDR1 and CDR2 from the germline V gene are SGDLS and YYNGEE. Incomplete CDR3 DNA: TGTGCCAGCAGCAAAGGTGGGTCCGGGGACGAG. It translates to CASSKGGSGDE. In full, the CDR3 reads CASSKGGSGDEQYF.

This clone was seen a handful of times. The read ends 3 residues before the CDR3 terminus; that terminus is restored from the germline J gene. This sequence joins TRBV6-4 and TRBJ1-2, with TRBD1 matching 7 bases. Germline CDR1 and CDR2: MRHNA and SNTAGT. The CDR3 runs to 15 residues. J lost 0 bases, V lost 7 bases, and 8 bases had no gene match. The CDR3 protein is CASKGTALANYGYTF. The DNA read from the CDR3 is TGTGCCAGCAAAGGGACAGCGCTAGCTAACTATGGC.

This clone showed up many times. The read is 3 residues too short to cover the CDR3 end, so that end is filled in from the germline J gene. This sequence joins TRBV4-1 and TRBJ1-5, with D perhaps matching TRBD1 (5 bases). Germline lookup yields CDR1 MGHRA and CDR2 YSYEKL. The V gene lost 0 bases and the J gene lost 0 bases, with 15 bases spanning the gap. The CDR3 runs to 18 residues. The covered CDR3 bases are TGCGCCAGCAGCCAAGACTTTCCCGGGACTGATAGCAATCAGCCC. Encoded protein: CASSQDFPGTDSNQP. The entire CDR3 protein is CASSQDFPGTDSNQPQHF.

In this sample, this clone turned up many times. With the read ending 3 residues before the CDR3 end, the germline J gene is used to fill in that end. This chain links TRBV7-6 with TRBJ2-1; TRBD2 aligns across 9 bases. The germline CDR1 and CDR2 sequences are SGHVS and FNYEAQ. The CDR3 loop spans 15 amino acids. The trim removed 0 bases at V and 6 bases at J, leaving 3 bases unmatched. CDR3 DNA, as far as it was read: TGTGCCAGCAGCTTAGCTAGCGGGGGACCCAATGAG. Its protein is CASSLASGGPNE. The complete CDR3 protein is CASSLASGGPNEQFF. Combining the CDR3 with reference TRBV7-6 and TRBJ2-1 gives the whole variable domain GAGVSQSPRYKVTKRGQDVALRCDPISGHVSLYWYRQALGQGPEFLTYFNYEAQQDKSGLPNDRFSAERPEGSISTLTIQRTEQRDSAMYRCASSLASGGPNEQFFGPGTRLTVL.

This clone was seen ten or more times. The CDR3 end falls 3 residues outside the read, so it is completed with the germline J gene. The V gene is TRBV7-2, the J gene TRBJ1-2, with D maybe TRBD1 (5 bases). The CDR3 is 14 amino acids. V lost 2 bases to trimming and J lost 7 bases, with 14 bases between them. CDR1 SGHTA and CDR2 FQGNSA come from the germline V gene. CDR3 residues: CASSLNAGRSGYTF. The CDR3 bases that were read are TGTGCCAGCAGCTTAAACGCAGGGAGGAGTGGC.

This clone was recorded many times. The read comes to an end 3 residues before the CDR3 does, leaving the germline J gene to fill in the end. The chain recombines TRBV6-2 or TRBV6-3 with TRBJ1-6; 7 bases agree with TRBD1. CDR3 size: 15 residues. V dropped 2 bases and J dropped 6; count of bases not matched to a gene: 4. Per the germline V gene, CDR1 is MNHEY and CDR2 is SVGEGT. The CDR3: CASSYRDSLNSPLHF. Incomplete CDR3 DNA: TGTGCCAGCAGTTACCGGGACAGTCTTAATTCACCC.

This clone was seen ten or more times. This CDR3 is CSVVLSGQGFSYEQYF. The CDR3 DNA, read in part, is TGCAGCGTTGTTTTGTCGGGACAAGGTTTCTCCTACGAG. The chain carries TRBV29-1 and TRBJ2-7; tentatively, D is TRBD1 (6 bases). Sequencing ends 3 residues short of the CDR3 end; the germline J gene provides the rest. The CDR3 extends over 16 amino acids. Trimming took off 4 bases at V and 0 bases at J, with 19 bases between the two ends. Per germline, CDR1 SQVTM and CDR2 ANQGSEA.

This clone was detected ten times or more. CDR3 DNA, as far as it was read: TGCAGTGCTACTTTAGGGACTGCCTCCTACAATGAG. This sequence encodes CSATLGTASYNE. The entire CDR3 protein reads CSATLGTASYNEQFF. The rearrangement joins TRBV20-1 to TRBJ2-1; D is possibly TRBD2 (6 bases). With the read ending 3 residues before the CDR3 end, the germline J gene is used to fill in that end. The CDR3 is made up of 15 amino acids. V lost 4 bases to trimming and J lost 0 bases, with 13 bases between them. Germline CDR1 and CDR2: DFQATT and SNEGSKA (reference sequence).

This clone has a count of ten or more. The read terminates 3 residues ahead of where the CDR3 ends, so the germline J gene completes it. This sequence joins TRBV12-3 or TRBV12-4 and TRBJ2-3; 12 bases match TRBD2. With V trimmed by 5 bases and J by 0 bases, 3 bases remained unmatched. CDR3 size: 16 residues. The CDR3 here is CASSPGTSGSTDTQYF. The sequenced CDR3 bases are TGTGCCAGCAGTCCCGGGACTAGCGGGAGCACAGATACG.

This clone was observed at least ten times. Coverage ceases 3 residues before the CDR3 finishes, and the germline J gene fills in the end. V and J are TRBV5-1 and TRBJ1-5, with 8 bases lining up with TRBD1. V was pared by 0 bases and J by 7 bases, with 6 bases of the junction left unmatched. CDR1 and CDR2 from the germline V gene are SGHRS and YFSETQ. The length of the CDR3 is 15 residues. The CDR3 loop reads CASSLGDRTGQPQHF. The CDR3 DNA, read in part, is TGCGCCAGCAGCTTGGGGGACAGGACTGGGCAGCCC.

This clone occurred many times. The CDR3 end lies 3 residues beyond the end of the read and is filled in from the germline J gene. The chain uses TRBV29-1 and TRBJ2-3; TRBD2 matches 7 bases. Germline CDR1 reads SQVTM; CDR2 reads ANQGSEA. CDR3 length equals 13 residues. The junction had 5 bases not matched to a gene; V was cut back by 7 bases and J by 1 base. The part of the CDR3 DNA that was read is TGCAGCGCGGGCGGACTAGGCACAGATACG. Translation gives CSAGGLGTDT. The complete CDR3 sequence is CSAGGLGTDTQYF.

At least ten counts were recorded for this clone. The sequence runs out 3 residues before the end of the CDR3; the remainder is reconstructed from the germline J gene. The rearrangement joins TRBV2 to TRBJ1-5, with a weak D call TRBD1 (6 bases). CDR1 SNHLY and CDR2 FYNNEI come from the germline V gene. V lost 6 bases, J lost 6 bases, and 21 bases lay in between. The CDR3 is 16 residues long. Partial CDR3 DNA: TGTGCCAGCAGGGATATGGGGCAGGGGAATCGTCAGCCC. The encoded protein is CASRDMGQGNRQP. From start to end, the CDR3 is CASRDMGQGNRQPQHF.

This clone was picked up many times. The read ends 3 residues early relative to the CDR3; the germline J gene fills the gap. The rearrangement joins TRBV13 to TRBJ2-7, with TRBD1 as a possible D gene (5 bases). V was pared by 4 bases and J by 3 bases, with 16 bases between. Germline CDR1 PRHDT, CDR2 FYEKMQ (reference sequence). CDR3 size: 15 residues. The CDR3 reads CASSSYGQGFYEQYF. CDR3 bases read: TGTGCCAGCAGCTCCTATGGGCAGGGTTTCTACGAG.

This clone was found many times. CDR3 bases read: TGCAGCGTTGAAGAAGGGACAGCTTCAGAAAAA. This encodes CSVEEGTASEK. The whole CDR3 sequence is CSVEEGTASEKLFF. V and J are TRBV29-1 and TRBJ1-4; 7 bases align to TRBD1. The read ends 3 residues before the CDR3 terminus; that terminus is restored from the germline J gene. J was trimmed by 8 bases and V by 0 bases; bases with no gene match: 6. The CDR3 has 14 residues. CDR1 is SQVTM, CDR2 ANQGSEA, per germline.

This clone was recorded at least ten times. The CDR3 end falls 3 residues outside the read, so it is completed with the germline J gene. The chain carries TRBV5-1 and TRBJ2-2; 12 positions match TRBD2. Per germline, CDR1 SGHRS and CDR2 YFSETQ. CDR3 length: 17 residues. Trimming at V came to 3 bases and at J to 2 bases, leaving 5 bases not matched to a gene. CDR3 DNA (partial): TGCGCCAGCAGCTCGGGACTAGCGGGTCCCAACACCGGGGAG. Translating gives CASSSGLAGPNTGE. In full, the CDR3 is CASSSGLAGPNTGELFF.

This clone has ten or more counts. Coverage ceases 3 residues before the CDR3 finishes, and the germline J gene fills in the end. The chain uses TRBV20-1 and TRBJ2-7; 11 bases map to TRBD2. CDR3 size: 12 residues. Germline loops: CDR1 DFQATT, CDR2 SNEGSKA (reference sequence). V lost 5 bases and J lost 5; bases outside the gene matches: 2. The CDR3 reads CSAQTSGNEQYF. CDR3 bases read: TGCAGTGCTCAGACTAGCGGGAACGAG.

This clone was seen ten or more times. The CDR3 is cut off 3 residues early in the read; its end comes from the germline J gene. The chain employs TRBV7-1 and TRBJ2-3, with 15 bases fitting TRBD2. TRBV7-1 is filed as an ORF, its function uncertain. There are 20 residues in the CDR3. J was trimmed by 0 bases and V by 3 bases; bases with no gene match: 10. The DNA read from the CDR3 is TGTGCCAGCAGCTCGCCGGGACTAGCGGGGGGCCGAACTAGCACAGATACG. It yields the protein CASSSPGLAGGRTSTDT. The full CDR3 reads CASSSPGLAGGRTSTDTQYF.

This clone came up many times. The read terminates 3 residues ahead of where the CDR3 ends, so the germline J gene completes it. V usage is TRBV7-2 and J usage is TRBJ1-2, with TRBD1 as a possible D gene (6 bases). CDR3 length: 14 amino acids. Trimming took 5 bases from V and 5 from J, leaving 15 bases between them. Germline CDR1 is SGHTA and CDR2 is FQGNSA. Here the CDR3 reads CASSPRSGVYGYTF. The CDR3 bases that were read are TGTGCCAGCAGCCCACGTTCAGGGGTTTATGGC. Looking up the rest from reference TRBV7-2 and TRBJ1-2 gives the full variable domain: GAGVSQSPSNKVTEKGKDVELRCDPISGHTALYWYRQSLGQGLEFLIYFQGNSAPDKSGLPSDRFSAERTGGSVSTLTIQRTQQEDSAVYLCASSPRSGVYGYTFGSGTRLTVV.

The sample holds many counts of this clone. The CDR3 end lies 3 residues beyond the end of the read and is filled in from the germline J gene. The chain employs TRBV5-4 and TRBJ1-2; D is perhaps TRBD1 (5 bases). The CDR3 contains 15 residues. V was pared by 0 bases and J by 1 base, with 10 bases between. Germline assignment: CDR1 SGHNT and CDR2 YYREEE (reference sequence). CDR3 bases read: TGTGCCAGCAGCTTGGGAACAGACAGTAACTATGGC. It codes for CASSLGTDSNYG. The whole CDR3 is CASSLGTDSNYGYTF.

Concerning this clone: The CDR3 end lies 3 residues beyond the end of the read and is filled in from the germline J gene. V is TRBV7-8 and J is TRBJ2-1; the match to TRBD2 covers 11 bases. There are 17 residues in the CDR3. CDR1 SGHVS and CDR2 FQNEAQ come from the germline V gene. With 1 base clipped from V and 4 bases from J, the junction kept 6 bases outside the gene matches. The CDR3 loop reads CASSLEPGLADYNEQFF. The CDR3 bases that were read are TGTGCCAGCAGCTTAGAACCGGGACTAGCGGATTACAATGAG.

This clone came up many times. The read terminates 3 residues before the CDR3 end, so the remaining end is supplied by the germline J gene. The chain combines TRBV19 with TRBJ2-6; D is unresolved. CDR3 length: 15 residues. With 3 bases removed from V and 1 base from J, the gap between germline ends came to 7 bases. Germline V CDR1 and CDR2: LNHDA, SQIVND (reference sequence). The CDR3 bases that were read are TGTGCCAGTAGTATTCAGAGGTCTGGGGCCAACGTC. It yields the protein CASSIQRSGANV. The whole CDR3 region reads CASSIQRSGANVLTF.